The present TCR beta chain was sequenced within a study of blood T cells in healthy people across ages. Peripheral blood samples of 9 to 10 milliliters were drawn from each donor. Trimming at V came to 6 bases and at J to 2 bases, leaving 7 bases not matched to a gene. This CDR3 is 14 amino acids long. The germline CDR1 and CDR2 sequences are SGHRS and YFSETQ. Combining a sample-barcoded 5' primer with a J-beta primer mix, a second PCR ran for about 7 to 11 cycles. TCRdb called the 5' RACE reads again in MiXCR, with one record for every CDR3 protein. The sample shows about 1.6 million distinct CDR3 sequences, about 31% of them seen only once. This clonotype has a handful of counts.

The sequence derives from a young woman in good health. Sequenced material: blood. The V and J genes are TRBV5-1 and TRBJ2-7; 8 positions agree with TRBD2. The CDR3 DNA reads TGCGCCAGCAAAAAAGCGGGAGAGGCCTACGAGCAGTACTTC. Protein: CASKKAGEAYEQYF.